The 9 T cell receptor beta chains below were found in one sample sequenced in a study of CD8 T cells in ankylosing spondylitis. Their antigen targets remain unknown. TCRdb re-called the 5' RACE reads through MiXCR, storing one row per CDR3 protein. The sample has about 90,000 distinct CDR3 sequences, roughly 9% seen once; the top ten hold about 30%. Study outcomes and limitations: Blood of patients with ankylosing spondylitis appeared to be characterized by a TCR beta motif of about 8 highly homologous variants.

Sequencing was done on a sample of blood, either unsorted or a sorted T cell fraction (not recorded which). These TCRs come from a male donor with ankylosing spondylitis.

CDR3 nucleotides: TGTGCCAGCAGCTCCACAGGGAATACTGAAGCTTTCTTT. It encodes CASSSTGNTEAFF. The gene calls are TRBV13 and TRBJ1-1; D possibly corresponds to TRBD1 (6 bases). Per the germline V gene, CDR1 is PRHDT and CDR2 is FYEKMQ (reference sequence). The CDR3 length is 13 residues. V gave up 4 bases and J gave up 5 bases, with 11 bases separating them. Together with reference TRBV13 and TRBJ1-1, the CDR3 gives the full variable domain: AAGVIQSPRHLIKEKRETATLKCYPIPRHDTVYWYQQGPGQDPQFLISFYEKMQSDKGSIPDRFSAQQFSDYHSELNMSSLELGDSALYFCASSSTGNTEAFFGQGTRLTVV.

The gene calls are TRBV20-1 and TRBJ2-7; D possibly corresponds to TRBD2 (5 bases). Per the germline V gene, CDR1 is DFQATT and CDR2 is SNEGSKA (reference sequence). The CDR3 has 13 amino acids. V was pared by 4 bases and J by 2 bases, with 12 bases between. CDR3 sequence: CSATHRDTYEQYF. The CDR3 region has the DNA TGCAGTGCTACCCACCGGGATACCTACGAGCAGTACTTC.

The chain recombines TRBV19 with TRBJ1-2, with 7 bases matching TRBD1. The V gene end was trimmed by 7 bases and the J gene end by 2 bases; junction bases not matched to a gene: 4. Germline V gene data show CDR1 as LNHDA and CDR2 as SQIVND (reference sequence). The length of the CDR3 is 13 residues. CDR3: CASTGQVNYGYTF. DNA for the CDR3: TGTGCCAGTACTGGACAGGTCAACTATGGCTACACCTTC.

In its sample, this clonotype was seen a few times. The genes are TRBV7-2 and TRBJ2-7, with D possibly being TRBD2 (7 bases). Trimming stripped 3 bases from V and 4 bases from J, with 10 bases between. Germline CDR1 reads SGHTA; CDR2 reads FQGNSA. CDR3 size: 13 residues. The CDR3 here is CASSFGGRYEQYV. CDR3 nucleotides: TGTGCCAGCAGCTTCGGGGGGCGATACGAGCAGTACGTC.

CDR3 DNA: TGTGCCAGCAGACACCGACAGGATGAGCAGTTCTTC. Protein product: CASRHRQDEQFF. The rearrangement joins TRBV6-5 to TRBJ2-1; TRBD1 is a possible D gene (6 bases). Between the trimmed V and J ends, which lost 6 bases and 8 bases, there was a span of 11 bases. Germline-derived CDR1 and CDR2 are MNHEY and SVGAGI. This CDR3 is 12 amino acids long.

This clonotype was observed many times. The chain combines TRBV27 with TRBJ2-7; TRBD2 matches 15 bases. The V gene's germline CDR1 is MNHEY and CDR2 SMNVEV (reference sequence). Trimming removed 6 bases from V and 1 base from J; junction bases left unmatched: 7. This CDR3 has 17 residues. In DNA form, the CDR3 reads TGTGCCAGCAGATTTGGACTAGCGGGGGGGGATTCCTACGAGCAGTACTTC. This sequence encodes CASRFGLAGGDSYEQYF.

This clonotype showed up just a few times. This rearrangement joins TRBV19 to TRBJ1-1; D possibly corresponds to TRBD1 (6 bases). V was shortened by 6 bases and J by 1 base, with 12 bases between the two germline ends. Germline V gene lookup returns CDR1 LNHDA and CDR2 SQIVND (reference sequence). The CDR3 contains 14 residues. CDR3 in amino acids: CASSPQGPNTEAFF. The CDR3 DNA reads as TGTGCCAGTAGCCCACAGGGACCGAACACTGAAGCTTTCTTT.

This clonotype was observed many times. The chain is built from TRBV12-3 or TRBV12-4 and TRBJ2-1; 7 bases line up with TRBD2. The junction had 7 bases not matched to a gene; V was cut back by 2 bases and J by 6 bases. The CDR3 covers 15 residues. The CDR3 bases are TGTGCCAGCAGTTTAACCCTAGCGGCCTTCAATGAGCAGTTCTTC. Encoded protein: CASSLTLAAFNEQFF.

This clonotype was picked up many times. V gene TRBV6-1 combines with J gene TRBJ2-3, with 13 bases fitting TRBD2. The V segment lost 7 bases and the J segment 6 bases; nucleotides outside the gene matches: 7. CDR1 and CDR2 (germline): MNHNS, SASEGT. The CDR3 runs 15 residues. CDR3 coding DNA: TGTGCCAGCACCCGGACTAGCGGGAGTCCGGATACGCAGTATTTT. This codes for CASTRTSGSPDTQYF.